The clone carrying this TCR beta chain came up a few times. The data are from a study of blood T cell repertoires in COVID-19. Study background: Both acute and convalescent COVID-19 samples were obtained from the United States, Italy and Spain. T cells, B-cell-depleted T cells, or PBMCs provided the cDNA or gDNA that served as material.

The germline V gene encodes CDR1 GTSNPN and CDR2 SVGIG (reference sequence). The CDR3 consists of 15 residues. The V end lost 3 bases, the J end lost 2 bases, and 14 bases lay between the germline ends. Authors' methods: Researchers report that nucleated cell counts were estimated from reference gene primer amplification. TCRdb keeps only in-frame clones here, not all; method: immunoSEQ multiplex PCR. That table gives V, J and clone size, and the DNA gave D and trimming. This repertoire shows just over 150,000 clones, approximately 82% found once; its top ten account for 20% to 25%. The receptor comes from a woman older than 75 with acute or convalescent COVID-19. Sequenced material: peripheral blood. The chain carries TRBV30 and TRBJ1-5; D is possibly TRBD1 (5 bases). The CDR3 loop reads CAWRGGGSGNQPQHF. CDR3 nucleotide sequence: TGTGCCTGGAGGGGCGGGGGTAGTGGCAATCAGCCCCAGCATTTT.